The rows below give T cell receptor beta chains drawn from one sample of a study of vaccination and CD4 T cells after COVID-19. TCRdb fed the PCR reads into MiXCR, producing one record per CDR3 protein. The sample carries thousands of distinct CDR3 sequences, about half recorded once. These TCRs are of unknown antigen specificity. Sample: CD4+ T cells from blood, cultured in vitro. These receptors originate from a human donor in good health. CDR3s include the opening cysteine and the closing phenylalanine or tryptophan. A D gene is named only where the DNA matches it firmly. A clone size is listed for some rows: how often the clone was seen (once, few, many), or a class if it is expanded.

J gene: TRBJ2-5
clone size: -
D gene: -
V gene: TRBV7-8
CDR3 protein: CASSGGQYGQETQYF
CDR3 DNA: TGTGCCAGCAGCGGGGGACAATACGGGCAAGAGACCCAGTACTTC

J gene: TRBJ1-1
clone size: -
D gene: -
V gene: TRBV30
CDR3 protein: CAWSVHTVNTEAFF
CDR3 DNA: TGTGCCTGGAGTGTACACACAGTGAACACTGAAGCTTTCTTT

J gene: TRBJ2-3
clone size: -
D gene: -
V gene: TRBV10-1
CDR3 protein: CASNEGVRDTQYF
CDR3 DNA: TGCGCCAGCAACGAGGGGGTGAGAGATACGCAGTATTTT

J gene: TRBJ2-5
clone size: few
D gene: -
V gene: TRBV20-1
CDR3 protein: CSARGAQEKIQETQYF
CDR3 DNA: TGCAGTGCTAGAGGAGCCCAGGAGAAGATACAAGAGACCCAGTACTTC

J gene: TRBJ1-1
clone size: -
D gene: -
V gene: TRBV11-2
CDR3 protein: CASSPLREMTGAFF
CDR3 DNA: TGTGCCAGCAGCCCCCTTCGGGAAATGACAGGTGCTTTCTTT

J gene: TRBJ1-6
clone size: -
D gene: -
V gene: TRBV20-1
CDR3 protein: CSASPHTGFNSPLHF
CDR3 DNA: TGCAGTGCTTCCCCCCACACAGGGTTTAATTCACCCCTCCACTTT

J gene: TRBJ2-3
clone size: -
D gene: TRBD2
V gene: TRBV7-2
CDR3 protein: CASSFAGGHLTDTQYF
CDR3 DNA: TGTGCCAGCAGCTTCGCGGGGGGGCATCTGACAGATACGCAGTATTTT

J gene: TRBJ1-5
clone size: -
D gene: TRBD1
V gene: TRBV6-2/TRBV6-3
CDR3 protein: CASSYRDRVINQPQHF
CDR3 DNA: TGTGCCAGCAGTTACCGGGACAGGGTTATCAATCAGCCCCAGCATTTT

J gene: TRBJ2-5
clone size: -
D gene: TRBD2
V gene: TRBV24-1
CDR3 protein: CATSDKRAGGPETQYF
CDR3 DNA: TGTGCCACCAGTGACAAGAGGGCGGGGGGGCCGGAGACCCAGTACTTC

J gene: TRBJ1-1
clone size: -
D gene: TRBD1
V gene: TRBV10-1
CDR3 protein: CATGGNTEAFF
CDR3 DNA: TGCGCCACAGGGGGCAACACTGAAGCTTTCTTT

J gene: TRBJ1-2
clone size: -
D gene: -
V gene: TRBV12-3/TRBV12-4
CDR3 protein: CASSSAGGLGYTF
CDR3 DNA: TGTGCCAGCAGTTCGGCCGGGGGCTTGGGCTACACCTTC

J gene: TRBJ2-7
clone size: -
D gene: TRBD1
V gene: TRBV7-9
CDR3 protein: CASSLNPGQFFHEQYF
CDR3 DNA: TGTGCCAGCAGCTTAAATCCGGGACAGTTTTTCCACGAGCAGTACTTC

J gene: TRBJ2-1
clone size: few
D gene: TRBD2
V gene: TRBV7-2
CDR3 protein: CASSLRLAGAHSYNEQFF
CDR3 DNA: TGTGCCAGCAGCTTAAGGCTAGCGGGGGCTCACTCCTACAATGAGCAGTTCTTC

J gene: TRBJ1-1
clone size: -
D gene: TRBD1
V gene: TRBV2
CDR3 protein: CASSAGDSSWGTEAFF
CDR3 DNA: TGTGCCAGCAGCGCCGGGGACAGCTCTTGGGGCACTGAAGCTTTCTTT

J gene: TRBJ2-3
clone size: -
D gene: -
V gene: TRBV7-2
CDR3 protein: CASSLDGSTDTQYF
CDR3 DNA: TGTGCCAGCAGCTTAGACGGGAGCACAGATACGCAGTATTTT